The clone carrying this TCR beta chain was counted between two and nine times. Antigen unknown. The CDR3 regions of TCR beta were amplified from RNA transcripts. In the first-round RT-PCR of the TCR CDR3, the HTBI primer set was used. TCRdb reprocessed the multiplex PCR reads with MiXCR, giving one entry per CDR3 protein. The top ten hold around 50% of the sample, which has under 350,000 distinct CDR3 sequences, over 15% seen once. The CDR3 consists of 13 residues. From germline, CDR1 is DFQATT and CDR2 SNEGSKA (reference sequence). These data originate in a study of T cells in Graves' hyperthyroidism and ophthalmopathy. Study-wide findings and caveats: Blood also held most thyroid clonotypes expanded beyond 0.001. Ophthalmopathy was identified by the model a median around 6 months ahead of onset.

Patients aged 18 to 65 had newly diagnosed hyperthyroidism lasting under 2 months. Thyroid ultrasound, orbital computed tomography, clinical symptoms, and serum thyroxine and TRAb underpinned diagnoses. The chain uses TRBV20-1 and TRBJ2-1; D remains ambiguous. The clonotype comes from a woman aged 45-59 years with Graves' hyperthyroidism. Sequenced input: blood. As DNA, the CDR3 is TGCAGCGCGAGACGGCTCCTGTACAATGAGCAGTTCTTC. This codes for CSARRLLYNEQFF.